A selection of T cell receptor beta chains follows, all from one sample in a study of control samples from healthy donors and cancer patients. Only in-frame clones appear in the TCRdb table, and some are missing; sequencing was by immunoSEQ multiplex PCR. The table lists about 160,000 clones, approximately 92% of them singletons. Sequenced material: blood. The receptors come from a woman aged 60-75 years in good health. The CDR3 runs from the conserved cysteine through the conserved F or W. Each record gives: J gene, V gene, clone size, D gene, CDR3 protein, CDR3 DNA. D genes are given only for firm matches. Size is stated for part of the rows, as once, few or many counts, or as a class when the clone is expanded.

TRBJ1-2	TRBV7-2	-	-	CASSLDVSAYGYTF	TGTGCCAGCAGCTTAGATGTCAGTGCCTATGGCTACACCTTC
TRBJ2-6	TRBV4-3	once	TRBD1	CASSQDKGQVAGANVLTF	TGCGCCAGCAGCCAAGATAAGGGACAGGTGGCTGGGGCCAACGTCCTGACTTTC
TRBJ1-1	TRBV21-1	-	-	CASTMTGGHTEAFF	TGTGCCAGCACCATGACAGGGGGCCACACTGAAGCTTTCTTT
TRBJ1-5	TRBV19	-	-	CASSWAHSSSNQPQHF	TGTGCCAGTAGTTGGGCACACTCCTCCAGCAATCAGCCCCAGCATTTT
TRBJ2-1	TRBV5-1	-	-	CASSLGTVGNEQFF	TGCGCCAGCAGCTTGGGTACTGTGGGCAATGAGCAGTTCTTC
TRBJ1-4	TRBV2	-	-	CASRVGTNEKLFF	TGTGCCAGCAGGGTTGGAACTAATGAAAAACTGTTTTTT
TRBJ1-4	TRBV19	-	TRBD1	CASSIRGTGTEKLFF	TGTGCCAGTAGTATTAGAGGGACAGGGACTGAAAAACTGTTTTTT
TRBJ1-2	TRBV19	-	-	CASTTQGRRVGYGYTF	TGTGCCAGTACTACGCAGGGGCGCAGAGTCGGCTATGGCTACACCTTC
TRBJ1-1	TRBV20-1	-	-	CSAMYTEAFF	TGCAGTGCGATGTACACTGAAGCTTTCTTT
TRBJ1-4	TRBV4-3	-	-	CASSRNQGNEKLFF	TGCGCCAGCAGCCGGAATCAGGGAAATGAAAAACTGTTTTTT
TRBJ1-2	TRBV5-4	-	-	CASSLETREWGHGYTF	TGTGCCAGCAGCTTGGAAACCAGGGAGTGGGGGCACGGCTACACCTTC
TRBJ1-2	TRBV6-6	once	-	CASSYPLGGYGYTF	TGTGCCAGCAGTTATCCACTCGGCGGCTATGGCTACACCTTC
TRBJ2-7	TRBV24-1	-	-	CATSDLGDGLVTYEQYF	TGTGCCACCAGTGATTTGGGGGACGGGCTGGTTACCTACGAGCAGTACTTC
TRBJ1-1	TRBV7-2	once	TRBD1	CASSLAPGGQGAVTFF	TGTGCCAGCAGCTTAGCCCCCGGGGGACAGGGGGCTGTGACTTTCTTT
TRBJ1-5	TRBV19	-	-	CASSIQGGYSNQPQHF	TGTGCCAGTAGTATACAGGGTGGGTATAGCAATCAGCCCCAGCATTTT
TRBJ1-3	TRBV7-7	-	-	CASSLDTGSGNTIYF	TGTGCTAGCAGCTTGGATACAGGGAGTGGAAACACCATATATTTT
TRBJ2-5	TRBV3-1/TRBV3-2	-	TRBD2	CASSQAVAGGIQETQYF	TGTGCCAGCAGCCAAGCGGTAGCGGGGGGCATCCAAGAGACCCAGTACTTC
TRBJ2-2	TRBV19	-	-	CASSIIGNTGELFF	TGTGCCAGTAGTATAATCGGGAACACCGGGGAGCTGTTTTTT
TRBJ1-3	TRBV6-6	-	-	CASRTGRPSSGNTIYF	TGTGCCAGCAGGACGGGGCGGCCAAGCTCTGGAAACACCATATATTTT
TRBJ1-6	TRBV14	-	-	CASSQGGGHSPLHF	TGTGCCAGCAGCCAAGGAGGAGGGCATTCACCCCTCCACTTT
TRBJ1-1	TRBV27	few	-	CASSFAGTNTEAFF	TGTGCCAGCAGTTTCGCCGGGACGAACACTGAAGCTTTCTTT
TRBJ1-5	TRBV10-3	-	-	CAISEPNQPQHF	TGTGCCATCAGTGAGCCCAATCAGCCCCAGCATTTT
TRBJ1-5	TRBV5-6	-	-	CASSTGGYSNQPQHF	TGTGCCAGCAGCACCGGGGGATATAGCAATCAGCCCCAGCATTTT
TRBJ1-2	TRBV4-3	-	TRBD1	CASSQGTGTNYGYTF	TGCGCCAGCAGCCAAGGGACAGGGACTAACTATGGCTACACCTTC
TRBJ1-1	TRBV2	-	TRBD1	CASRAGTANTEAFF	TGTGCCAGCAGGGCCGGGACAGCGAACACTGAAGCTTTCTTT
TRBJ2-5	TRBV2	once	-	CASSDSQGQETQYF	TGTGCCAGCAGTGATTCCCAGGGACAAGAGACCCAGTACTTC
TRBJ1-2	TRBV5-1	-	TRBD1	CASSLGQGPPYGYTF	TGCGCCAGCAGCTTGGGACAGGGTCCCCCTTATGGCTACACCTTC
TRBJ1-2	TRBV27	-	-	CASSLGPKQTVWTF	TGTGCCAGCAGCTTAGGTCCCAAACAGACCGTCTGGACCTTC
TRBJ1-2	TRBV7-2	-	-	CASSLTNRAPSYGYTF	TGTGCCAGCAGCTTGACCAACAGGGCTCCGTCCTATGGCTACACCTTC
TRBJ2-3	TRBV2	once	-	CASSTGTVSTDTQYF	TGTGCCAGCAGTACCGGGACTGTGAGCACAGATACGCAGTATTTT
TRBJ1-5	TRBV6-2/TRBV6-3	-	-	CASSYSRAGKNTQPQHF	TGTGCCAGCAGTTACTCGAGGGCAGGGAAGAACACCCAGCCCCAGCATTTT